The clone carrying this TCR beta chain has just a few counts. This record comes from a study of blood T cell repertoires in COVID-19. Across the study: COVID-19 samples, acute and convalescent, were from the United States, Italy and Spain. The analysed material was cDNA or gDNA that came from T cells, B-cell-depleted T cells, or PBMCs.

Germline V gives CDR1 SGHVS, CDR2 FNYEAQ. Deletions cut 0 bases from V and 4 bases from J, with 4 bases between. The CDR3 extends over 13 amino acids. In the source study's methods: Nucleated cell number was recorded as an estimate derived from reference gene primer amplification. Using immunoSEQ multiplex PCR, the repertoire was profiled, and TCRdb retains in-frame clones only, with some absent. The V and J calls and clone size were taken over from that table, and D and trimming were inferred from the DNA. This sample yields about 89,000 clones, of which 65% to 90% are seen a single time; about 1.2% belongs to the top ten.

Sequencing was done on a sample of peripheral blood. This sequence was found in a man older than 75 with active or convalescent COVID-19. The V call is TRBV7-6, the J call TRBJ1-5; no reliable D call. CDR3 in DNA: TGTGCCAGCAGCTTAGCTGCGAATCAGCCCCAGCATTTT. It specifies CASSLAANQPQHF.